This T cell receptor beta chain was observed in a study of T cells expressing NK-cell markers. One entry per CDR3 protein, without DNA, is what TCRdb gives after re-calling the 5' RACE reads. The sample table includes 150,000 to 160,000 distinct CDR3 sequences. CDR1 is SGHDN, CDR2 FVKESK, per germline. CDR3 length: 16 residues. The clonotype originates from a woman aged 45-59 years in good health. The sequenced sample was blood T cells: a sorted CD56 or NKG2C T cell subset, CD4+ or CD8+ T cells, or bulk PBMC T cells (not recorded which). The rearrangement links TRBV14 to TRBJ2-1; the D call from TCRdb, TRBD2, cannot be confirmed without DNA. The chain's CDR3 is CASSRYSGLSYNEQFF.